This T cell receptor beta chain was sequenced for a study of shared clonotypes between healthy human individuals. General study points: Non-shared clonotypes had lower generation probabilities than those shared by all four donors.

This CDR3 spans 14 amino acids. The germline V gene encodes CDR1 MNHEY and CDR2 SVGAGI. V lost 8 bases and J 0 bases, leaving 10 bases between the germline ends. A note on this clone: Its antigen remains unidentified.

Naive CD8 cells lacked CD45RO, underwent positive selection for CCR7 and left out terminally differentiated effector memory CD45RA+ cells. Repertoires were generated with immunoSEQ multiplex PCR, while TCRdb's copy carries only in-frame clones and drops some. The data show about 1,900,000 clones, just under 95% seen once. J is TRBJ2-2 and V is TRBV6-5; D call uncertain. The sequenced sample consisted of naive CD8+ T cells sorted from blood. The TCR comes from a man between 18 and 35 years old in good health. Here the CDR3 DNA reads TGTGCCAGCGAGAATAGCCCGAACACCGGGGAGCTGTTTTTT. It is translated as CASENSPNTGELFF.